These 22 T cell receptor beta chains came from one sample sequenced in a study of T-cell memory formation after mild COVID-19. Each CDR3 protein gets one entry after TCRdb re-called the 5' RACE reads with MiXCR. Of approximately 240,000 distinct CDR3 sequences in the sample, over 15% are singletons; the top ten hold approximately 3.5%. The material sequenced was PBMCs or a T cell subset sorted from them (not recorded which). These receptors all stem from a man between 18 and 35 years old who had mild COVID-19 (a few samples of this study predate the infection). Cell type and time point are not known.

In this sample, this clonotype turned up a few times. The chain uses TRBV10-3 and TRBJ1-2; a possible D gene is TRBD1 (5 bases). CDR3 length: 11 amino acids. Germline lookup yields CDR1 ENHRY and CDR2 SYGVKD. The V and J ends lost 8 bases and 8 bases respectively, with 12 bases between them. CDR3 loop: CAIGEGNGYTF. The CDR3 region has the DNA TGTGCCATCGGGGAGGGGAACGGCTACACCTTC.

The chain links TRBV7-2 to TRBJ1-2; maybe TRBD1 (5 bases). Germline CDR1 is SGHTA and CDR2 is FQGNSA. This CDR3 comprises 14 residues. V lost 5 bases, J lost 2 bases, and 12 bases lay in between. As DNA, the CDR3 is TGTGCCAGCAGCGCCGGGGGGGGGAACTATGGCTACACCTTC. Amino acid sequence: CASSAGGGNYGYTF.

The genes are TRBV7-2 and TRBJ1-2; TRBD1 might be the D (6 bases). The length of the CDR3 is 14 residues. The germline V gene has CDR1 SGHTA and CDR2 FQGNSA. The V end was cut by 5 bases, the J end by 3 bases, with 13 bases between. The CDR3 loop reads CASSRTAGDYGYTF. In DNA form, the CDR3 reads TGTGCCAGCAGCCGGACAGCCGGCGACTATGGCTACACCTTC. The full variable domain, in which reference TRBV7-2 and TRBJ1-2 provide the parts outside the CDR3, is GAGVSQSPSNKVTEKGKDVELRCDPISGHTALYWYRQSLGQGLEFLIYFQGNSAPDKSGLPSDRFSAERTGGSVSTLTIQRTQQEDSAVYLCASSRTAGDYGYTFGSGTRLTVV.

This clonotype turned up a few times. V usage is TRBV6-1 and J usage is TRBJ1-1; D gene unclear. The germline gives CDR1 MNHNS, CDR2 SASEGT. V was clipped by 2 bases and J by 9 bases, with 10 bases between them. CDR3 size: 12 residues. The CDR3 nucleotides read TGTGCCAGCAGTGAATACTTCCGACAAGCTTTCTTT. Residues: CASSEYFRQAFF.

The chain carries TRBV14 and TRBJ2-1; 15 bases fit TRBD2. The CDR3 has 17 residues. Germline-derived CDR1 and CDR2 are SGHDN and FVKESK. Germline trimming cut 5 bases from V and 6 bases from J; bases unmatched to any gene: 8. The CDR3 region has the DNA TGTGCCAGCAGCTCGCTCCCGGGACTAGCGGGAGGCAATGAGCAGTTCTTC. Translated, it gives CASSSLPGLAGGNEQFF.

The chain has TRBV20-1 and TRBJ2-3, with a weak D call TRBD1 (6 bases). The CDR3 extends over 14 amino acids. Germline CDR1 and CDR2: DFQATT and SNEGSKA (reference sequence). Deletions cut 3 bases from V and 2 bases from J, with 12 bases between. CDR3 amino acids: CSARARDITDTQYF. The DNA of the CDR3 is TGCAGTGCTAGGGCCCGGGACATCACAGATACGCAGTATTTT.

The chain links TRBV7-3 to TRBJ2-1, with D perhaps matching TRBD2 (7 bases). Between the trimmed V and J ends, which lost 4 bases and 8 bases, there was a span of 18 bases. Germline-derived CDR1 and CDR2 are SGHTA and FQGTGA. The CDR3 is made up of 15 amino acids. In DNA, the CDR3 is TGTGCCAGCAGCTCTTTGGGGGGGCTTTTATATGAGCAGTTCTTC. Translated: CASSSLGGLLYEQFF.

There are many counts of this clonotype. This chain uses TRBV7-2 with TRBJ1-3, with D hard to call. Per germline, CDR1 SGHTA and CDR2 FQGNSA. CDR3 length equals 15 residues. Trimming cost V 1 base and J 0 bases, with 7 bases left between them. In nucleotides, the CDR3 is TGTGCCAGCAGCTTAGGCGGGATCTCTGGAAACACCATATATTTT. Amino acid sequence: CASSLGGISGNTIYF. The entire variable domain, with the rest obtained from reference TRBV7-2 and TRBJ1-3, is as follows: GAGVSQSPSNKVTEKGKDVELRCDPISGHTALYWYRQSLGQGLEFLIYFQGNSAPDKSGLPSDRFSAERTGGSVSTLTIQRTQQEDSAVYLCASSLGGISGNTIYFGEGSWLTVV.

This sequence joins TRBV20-1 and TRBJ2-7; D gene unclear. This CDR3 has 11 amino acids. V was shortened by 5 bases and J by 3 bases, with 8 bases between the two germline ends. Looked up from germline, CDR1 is DFQATT and CDR2 is SNEGSKA (reference sequence). The CDR3 sequence is CSAAAHYEQYF. In nucleotides, the CDR3 is TGCAGTGCTGCAGCCCACTACGAGCAGTACTTC.

As to this clonotype: This may come from a read error, since a much larger clone is one base off. This chain uses TRBV29-1 with TRBJ1-2, with TRBD1 identical over 8 bases. The CDR3 is 15 residues long. CDR1 and CDR2 (germline): SQVTM, ANQGSEA. This chain's CDR3 is CRVEDLTGESYGYTF. The CDR3 region has the DNA TGCAGAGTTGAAGATCTGACAGGGGAGAGCTATGGCTACACCTTC.

There are a few counts of this clonotype. The V call is TRBV5-1, the J call TRBJ1-6; 7 bases match TRBD1. The CDR3 spans 17 residues. The ends lost 1 base at V and 0 bases at J; junction bases unmatched: 4. Germline V gene data show CDR1 as SGHRS and CDR2 as YFSETQ. The CDR3 DNA sequence: TGCGCCAGCAGCTTGACAGGGGAAAGCTCCTATAATTCACCCCTCCACTTT. Translated: CASSLTGESSYNSPLHF.

The rearrangement uses TRBV5-1 and TRBJ2-5; D perhaps matches TRBD1 (5 bases). Germline V gene sequence: CDR1 SGHRS, CDR2 YFSETQ. The CDR3 is 14 residues long. V was cut by 4 bases and J by 4 bases, with 14 bases left in between. As DNA, the CDR3 is TGCGCCAGCAGCCCCCTCTCAGGGCTAGAGACCCAGTACTTC. It is translated as CASSPLSGLETQYF. The variable domain in full, with the rest retrieved from reference TRBV5-1 and TRBJ2-5, is KAGVTQTPRYLIKTRGQQVTLSCSPISGHRSVSWYQQTPGQGLQFLFEYFSETQRNKGNFPGRFSGRQFSNSRSEMNVSTLELGDSALYLCASSPLSGLETQYFGPGTRLLVL.

CDR3 in DNA: TGTGCCAGCCGGACAGGGGGCTATCAGCCCCAGCATTTT. Protein product: CASRTGGYQPQHF. This chain joins TRBV28 and TRBJ1-5, with 11 nucleotides matching TRBD1. CDR1 and CDR2 (germline): MDHEN, SYDVKM. The V and J ends lost 8 bases and 5 bases, in that order; junction bases with no gene match: 2. This CDR3 comprises 13 residues.

V gene TRBV5-1 combines with J gene TRBJ1-2, with TRBD1 as a possible D gene (5 bases). Germline CDR1 reads SGHRS; CDR2 reads YFSETQ. The V and J ends lost 2 bases and 4 bases respectively, with 12 bases between them. This CDR3 contains 14 residues. CDR3 sequence: CASSFLTVPYGYTF. Written as DNA, the CDR3 is TGCGCCAGCAGCTTTTTGACAGTCCCCTATGGCTACACCTTC. Full variable domain (rest looked up from reference TRBV5-1 and TRBJ1-2): KAGVTQTPRYLIKTRGQQVTLSCSPISGHRSVSWYQQTPGQGLQFLFEYFSETQRNKGNFPGRFSGRQFSNSRSEMNVSTLELGDSALYLCASSFLTVPYGYTFGSGTRLTVV.

V and J are TRBV20-1 and TRBJ2-5; the D is unclear. The CDR3 has 10 residues. The V and J ends lost 6 bases and 5 bases respectively, with 7 bases between them. Germline values: CDR1 DFQATT, CDR2 SNEGSKA (reference sequence). CDR3 DNA: TGCAGTGCCGGCGGCGAGACCCAGTACTTC. The encoded protein is CSAGGETQYF.

The chain is built from TRBV4-2 and TRBJ2-5; TRBD2 agrees at 8 bases. V lost 1 base and J lost 4; bases outside the gene matches: 5. CDR1 and CDR2 from the germline V gene are LGHNA and YNFKEQ. The CDR3 has 15 amino acids. The CDR3, as DNA: TGTGCCAGCAGCCAAGGGCGCGGGGGGCGAGAGACCCAGTACTTC. As protein: CASSQGRGGRETQYF.

This clonotype was counted a few times. The V call is TRBV5-1, the J call TRBJ2-5; no clear D. The germline V gene has CDR1 SGHRS and CDR2 YFSETQ. The CDR3 sequence is 13 residues long. V dropped 0 bases and J dropped 4 bases, with 7 bases sitting between them. This CDR3 reads CASSLGVRETQYF. The CDR3 bases are TGCGCCAGCAGCTTGGGGGTGAGAGAGACCCAGTACTTC.

Here the CDR3 DNA reads TGCGCCAGCAGCTCAGGGACTAGCGGGGGGCCCAGCACAGATACGCAGTATTTT. This sequence encodes CASSSGTSGGPSTDTQYF. The chain carries TRBV5-1 and TRBJ2-3; 15 nucleotides align to TRBD2. CDR1 SGHRS and CDR2 YFSETQ come from the germline V gene. Germline trimming cut 3 bases from V and 0 bases from J; bases unmatched to any gene: 5. This CDR3 is built from 18 residues.

The sample holds a few counts of this clonotype. The V call is TRBV12-3 or TRBV12-4, the J call TRBJ2-3; the D gene is possibly TRBD2 (7 bases). Trimming shortened V by 6 bases and J by 4 bases, and 17 bases separated the two germline ends. This CDR3 has 15 residues. DNA of the CDR3: TGTGCCAGCAGCCTGGGGGGGGGCCGGGCAGATACGCAGTATTTT. Protein: CASSLGGGRADTQYF.

This clonotype came up a few times. The V call is TRBV5-1, the J call TRBJ2-7; 11 positions match TRBD1. J gave up 6 bases and V 4 bases, and 6 bases lay outside the gene matches. This CDR3 comprises 14 residues. Per the germline V gene, CDR1 is SGHRS and CDR2 is YFSETQ. The CDR3: CASSGGDRGTEQYF. The CDR3 coding sequence is TGCGCCAGCAGCGGAGGGGACAGGGGGACCGAGCAGTACTTC.

This clonotype was seen at least ten times. V is TRBV5-1 and J is TRBJ2-3; perhaps TRBD2 as D (5 bases). The CDR3 spans 16 residues. V lost 0 bases to trimming and J lost 0 bases, with 11 bases between them. In germline, CDR1 is SGHRS, CDR2 YFSETQ. CDR3 bases: TGCGCCAGCAGCTTGGCTGGACTGGCTAGCACAGATACGCAGTATTTT. Its protein is CASSLAGLASTDTQYF.

The rearrangement uses TRBV11-2 and TRBJ1-4; TRBD1 agrees at 7 bases. The CDR3 spans 15 residues. Germline CDR1 SGHAT, CDR2 FQNNGV. J lost 8 bases, V lost 2 bases, and 8 bases had no gene match. The CDR3 sequence is CASSLTGVVGEKLFF. CDR3 DNA sequence: TGTGCCAGCAGCTTAACAGGGGTGGTCGGAGAAAAACTGTTTTTT.